The clone carrying this T cell receptor (beta chain) was seen a handful of times. Its antigen is not identified. Gene names denote mouse genes. The missing CDR3 end, 1 residue past where the read stops, is filled in from the germline J gene. Per germline, CDR1 NSQYPW and CDR2 LRSPGD (reference sequence). The CDR3 contains 14 residues. The ends were cut back, 1 base at V and 0 bases at J, with 3 bases in the middle. The data originate from a study of tissue T cells after allogeneic stem cell transplantation. Whole-study findings and limits: Across patients, clones rarely overlapped, yet motif clusters were shared tissue-specifically. Which tissue TCRs were alloreactive or antigen-specific was not determined. Some clones might be persisting host cells. Sampling depth was limited, and the cohort was small and clinically varied.

Data came from immunoSEQ multiplex PCR; TCRdb stores just in-frame clones and leaves some out. The data hold approximately 20,000 clones, with almost 70% observed a single time. The sample taken for sequencing was blood. The receptor was derived from a female BALB/c mouse in good health. The MHC haplotype of the strain is H2-d. This chain connects TRBV1 to TRBJ1-4, with D hard to call. CDR3 sequence reads: CTCSAGVSNERLFF. The sequenced CDR3 bases are TGCACCTGCAGTGCAGGGGTTTCCAACGAAAGATTATTT.